A selection of T cell receptor beta chains follows, all from one sample in a study of metastatic and nonmetastatic thyroid tumors. TCRdb re-called the PCR reads via MiXCR. The sample has 15,000 to 20,000 clones, about a fifth seen once. Sequencing was done on a sample of tumor tissue. The source of these receptors is a female donor with papillary thyroid cancer or a benign thyroid nodule (not recorded which). Some clones in this sample may be carry-over from other donors' samples. Both conserved end residues are trimmed from each CDR3. The order of the fields is J gene, V gene, clone size, CDR3 protein. A row's size may be missing; if present it is once, few, many or a size class.

j_gene: TRBJ2-1; v_gene: TRBV20-1; abundance: NA; CDR3aa: SASGAGLYYNEQF
j_gene: TRBJ2-7; v_gene: TRBV27; abundance: medium-sized; CDR3aa: ASSVGTGPHEQY
j_gene: TRBJ2-1; v_gene: TRBV15; abundance: many; CDR3aa: ATSRGALQSRSYNEQF
j_gene: TRBJ2-1; v_gene: TRBV24-1; abundance: many; CDR3aa: ATSDYNEQF
j_gene: TRBJ2-7; v_gene: TRBV4-1; abundance: many; CDR3aa: ASSQDIRTGSYEQY
j_gene: TRBJ1-4; v_gene: TRBV12-3/TRBV12-4; abundance: NA; CDR3aa: ASRINPGEKLF
j_gene: TRBJ1-1; v_gene: TRBV30; abundance: NA; CDR3aa: AWTPRGDTEAF
j_gene: TRBJ2-5; v_gene: TRBV5-6; abundance: many; CDR3aa: ATGTGGTGTQY
j_gene: TRBJ1-1; v_gene: TRBV20-1; abundance: many; CDR3aa: SASVASLGNTEAF
j_gene: TRBJ2-7; v_gene: TRBV7-2; abundance: many; CDR3aa: ASSFGSEQY
j_gene: TRBJ2-1; v_gene: TRBV27; abundance: many; CDR3aa: ASSLSKYNEQF
j_gene: TRBJ2-6; v_gene: TRBV3-1; abundance: NA; CDR3aa: ASSQVAGSGANVLT
j_gene: TRBJ2-7; v_gene: TRBV27; abundance: few; CDR3aa: ASSSVDRTHEQY
j_gene: TRBJ1-3; v_gene: TRBV6-1; abundance: many; CDR3aa: ASSEQGKAGNTIY
j_gene: TRBJ2-7; v_gene: TRBV28; abundance: many; CDR3aa: ASGGGNAYEQY
j_gene: TRBJ2-7; v_gene: TRBV28; abundance: NA; CDR3aa: ASRKGPVPGSYEQY
j_gene: TRBJ2-5; v_gene: TRBV7-6; abundance: NA; CDR3aa: ASSLNYQGPSLRETQY
j_gene: TRBJ2-7; v_gene: TRBV5-1; abundance: many; CDR3aa: ASSESYEQY
j_gene: TRBJ2-2; v_gene: TRBV2; abundance: many; CDR3aa: ASSPRTGGTGELF
j_gene: TRBJ2-7; v_gene: TRBV5-1; abundance: few; CDR3aa: ASSSVLTGAVEQY
j_gene: TRBJ1-2; v_gene: TRBV28; abundance: few; CDR3aa: ASSTTGTYGYT